This is a list of T cell receptor beta chains from one sample in a study of CD8+CD57+ T cells in acquired aplastic anemia. TCRdb analysed the reads with MiXCR anew, one entry per CDR3 protein. Of 120,000 or so distinct CDR3 sequences detected, about 43% appear once; the ten largest clones hold around 2.5%. The material sequenced was sorted CD4+, CD8+, or CD8+CD57+ T cells (not recorded which) from PBMCs. The receptors were sampled from a human donor with aplastic anemia. Both conserved end residues are part of each CDR3. D genes are given only for firm matches. Clone size, where shown, is once, few, many, or a class for clones that have expanded.

clone size	V gene	D gene	J gene	CDR3 protein	CDR3 DNA
many	TRBV7-9	TRBD1	TRBJ1-4	CASSSGDRKRGLPHEKLFF	TGTGCCAGCAGCTCAGGGGACAGGAAGAGGGGTCTCCCCCATGAAAAACTGTTTTTT
few	TRBV29-1	-	TRBJ2-3	CSANRADTDTQYF	TGCAGCGCGAACAGGGCTGACACAGATACGCAGTATTTT
few	TRBV6-1	-	TRBJ2-2	CASTTPIGPRDTGELFF	TGTGCCAGCACCACGCCTATAGGCCCACGGGACACCGGGGAGCTGTTTTTT
-	TRBV19	TRBD1	TRBJ1-1	CASRPDRDTEAFF	TGTGCCAGTAGACCGGACAGGGACACTGAAGCTTTCTTT
many	TRBV7-2	TRBD1	TRBJ2-2	CASSLTGDPNTGELFF	TGTGCCAGCAGCTTGACAGGGGACCCGAACACCGGGGAGCTGTTTTTT
-	TRBV7-2	-	TRBJ1-5	CASSLRGGNQSRHF	TGTGCCAGCAGCTTGCGGGGGGGCAATCAGTCCCGGCATTTT
many	TRBV6-2/TRBV6-3	-	TRBJ1-5	CASSYGGKWQPQHF	TGTGCCAGCAGTTACGGGGGGAAGTGGCAGCCCCAGCATTTT
many	TRBV12-3/TRBV12-4	-	TRBJ1-4	CASSSHRRSEKLFF	TGTGCCAGCAGTTCACACCGGAGAAGCGAAAAACTGTTTTTT
-	TRBV5-8	-	TRBJ2-2	CASSLGLSNTGELFF	TGTGCCAGCAGCTTGGGACTTTCGAACACCGGGGAGCTGTTTTTT
few	TRBV10-3	TRBD2	TRBJ2-7	CAIRLETSGSYEQYF	TGTGCCATCAGACTTGAGACTAGCGGGAGTTACGAGCAGTACTTC
many	TRBV5-1	-	TRBJ1-1	CASSRGGVGNTEAFF	TGCGCCAGCAGCCGAGGTGGGGTGGGGAACACTGAAGCTTTCTTT
-	TRBV19	-	TRBJ1-2	CASTGHGSGGYTF	TGTGCCAGTACAGGACACGGGTCCGGTGGCTACACCTTC
many	TRBV6-4	-	TRBJ2-3	CASSDSGGVGTDTQYF	TGTGCCAGCAGTGACTCAGGCGGAGTGGGCACAGATACGCAGTATTTT
-	TRBV20-1	-	TRBJ1-1	CSARDQGQAFF	TGCAGTGCTAGAGATCAGGGCCAGGCTTTCTTT
-	TRBV7-9	-	TRBJ2-1	CASSTTDTQFF	TGTGCCAGCAGCACTACAGATACGCAGTTCTTC
many	TRBV7-9	-	TRBJ2-6	CASSRTIGSGANVLTF	TGTGCCAGCAGCCGTACGATAGGTTCTGGGGCCAACGTCCTGACTTTC
many	TRBV19	TRBD1	TRBJ2-5	CASSGTGAPQETQYF	TGTGCCAGTAGTGGGACAGGGGCGCCCCAAGAGACCCAGTACTTC
-	TRBV7-2	TRBD2	TRBJ2-7	CASSLAGGESYEQYF	TGTGCCAGCAGTCTAGCGGGGGGTGAATCCTACGAGCAGTACTTC
-	TRBV7-9	-	TRBJ1-3	CASLAGSGNTIYF	TGTGCCAGCCTGGCAGGCTCTGGAAACACCATATATTTT
-	TRBV10-3	-	TRBJ2-5	CAISARGNQPQYF	TGTGCCATCAGTGCAAGAGGGAATCAGCCCCAGTACTTC
-	TRBV2	-	TRBJ1-1	CASSEPLGMNTEAFF	TGTGCCAGCAGTGAACCGCTAGGGATGAACACTGAAGCTTTCTTT
many	TRBV11-1	-	TRBJ1-3	CASSSYIPPRSGNTIYF	TGTGCCAGCAGCTCCTATATCCCTCCGCGGTCTGGAAACACCATATATTTT
-	TRBV2	TRBD1	TRBJ2-7	CASRKTGQGITYEQYF	TGTGCCAGCAGAAAGACGGGACAGGGTATAACCTACGAGCAGTACTTC
-	TRBV10-2	-	TRBJ2-1	CASSDRGGNNEQFF	TGCGCCAGCAGTGACAGGGGGGGGAACAATGAGCAGTTCTTC
many	TRBV10-3	-	TRBJ1-4	CAITTGQVPATNEKLFF	TGTGCCATCACTACTGGACAAGTCCCCGCAACTAATGAAAAACTGTTTTTT
many	TRBV4-1	-	TRBJ1-3	CASSQEGNTIYF	TGCGCCAGCAGCCAAGAGGGAAACACCATATATTTT
many	TRBV2	TRBD2	TRBJ2-7	CASAMGGGSYEQYF	TGTGCCAGCGCCATGGGCGGGGGTTCCTACGAGCAGTACTTC
-	TRBV2	-	TRBJ2-1	CASSDLVEQFF	TGTGCCAGCAGTGACCTAGTTGAGCAGTTCTTC
-	TRBV6-1	-	TRBJ1-6	CASSELEGNSPLHF	TGTGCCAGCAGTGAATTGGAGGGTAATTCACCCCTCCACTTT
once	TRBV20-1	-	TRBJ1-6	CSARAEERSNSPLHF	TGCAGTGCTAGAGCGGAGGAAAGGAGTAATTCACCCCTCCACTTT
-	TRBV6-5	-	TRBJ1-1	CASSSCLAFSTEAFF	TGTGCCAGCAGTTCTTGCCTGGCTTTCTCGACTGAAGCTTTCTTT